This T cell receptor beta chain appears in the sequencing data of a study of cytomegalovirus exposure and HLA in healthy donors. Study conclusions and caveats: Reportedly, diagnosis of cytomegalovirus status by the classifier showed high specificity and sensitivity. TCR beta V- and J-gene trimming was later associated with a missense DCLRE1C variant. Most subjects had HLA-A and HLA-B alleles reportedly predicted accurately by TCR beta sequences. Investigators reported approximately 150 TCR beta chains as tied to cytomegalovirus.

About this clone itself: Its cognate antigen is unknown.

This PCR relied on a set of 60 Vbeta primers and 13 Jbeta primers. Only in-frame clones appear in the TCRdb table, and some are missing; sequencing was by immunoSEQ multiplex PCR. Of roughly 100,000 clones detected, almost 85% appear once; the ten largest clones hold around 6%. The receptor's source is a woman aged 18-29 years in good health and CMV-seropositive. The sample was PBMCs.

CDR3 coding DNA: TGCAGCGTCGCGGTGAACCTGAACACTGAAGCTTTCTTT. Protein sequence: CSVAVNLNTEAFF. The V call is TRBV29-1, the J call TRBJ1-1; D uncertain. V was trimmed by 6 bases and J by 0 bases, leaving 11 bases between them. The CDR3 contains 13 residues. In germline, CDR1 is SQVTM, CDR2 ANQGSEA.